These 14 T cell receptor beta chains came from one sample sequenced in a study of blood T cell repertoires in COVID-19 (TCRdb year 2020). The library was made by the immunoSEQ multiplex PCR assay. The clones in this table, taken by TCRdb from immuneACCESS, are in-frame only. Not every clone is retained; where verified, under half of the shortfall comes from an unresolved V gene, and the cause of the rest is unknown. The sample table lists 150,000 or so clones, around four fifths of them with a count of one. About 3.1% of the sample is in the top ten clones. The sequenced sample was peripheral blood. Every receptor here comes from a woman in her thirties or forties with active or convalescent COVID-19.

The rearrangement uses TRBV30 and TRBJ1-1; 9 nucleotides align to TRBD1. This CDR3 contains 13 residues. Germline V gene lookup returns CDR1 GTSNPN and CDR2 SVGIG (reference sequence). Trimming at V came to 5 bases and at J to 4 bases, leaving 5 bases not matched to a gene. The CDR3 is CAWGTGLATEAFF. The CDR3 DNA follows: TGTGCCTGGGGGACAGGGTTGGCCACTGAAGCTTTCTTT.

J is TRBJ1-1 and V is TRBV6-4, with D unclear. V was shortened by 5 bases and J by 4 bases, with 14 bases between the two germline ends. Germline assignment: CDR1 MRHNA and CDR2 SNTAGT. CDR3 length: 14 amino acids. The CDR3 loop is CASSLHVGTTEAFF. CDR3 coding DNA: TGTGCCAGCAGTCTCCACGTGGGCACCACTGAAGCTTTCTTT.

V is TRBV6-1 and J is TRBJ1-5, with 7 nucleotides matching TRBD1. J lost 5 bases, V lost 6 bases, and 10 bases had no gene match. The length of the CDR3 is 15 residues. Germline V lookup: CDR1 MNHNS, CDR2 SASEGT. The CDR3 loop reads CASRYRTGTHQPQHF. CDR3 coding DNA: TGTGCCAGCAGGTATCGGACAGGAACCCATCAGCCCCAGCATTTT.

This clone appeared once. CDR3 in amino acids: CASSPGQGTRYGYTF. The CDR3 DNA reads TGCGCCAGCAGCCCGGGACAGGGGACGCGCTATGGCTACACCTTC. The chain has TRBV5-1 and TRBJ1-2; 10 nucleotides agree with TRBD1. CDR1 and CDR2 (germline): SGHRS, YFSETQ. The CDR3 spans 15 residues. J was trimmed by 4 bases and V by 4 bases; bases with no gene match: 7.

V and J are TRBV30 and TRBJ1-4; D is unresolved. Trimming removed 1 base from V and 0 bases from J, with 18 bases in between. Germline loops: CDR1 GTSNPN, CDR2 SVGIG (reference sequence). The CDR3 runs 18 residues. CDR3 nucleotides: TGTGCCTGGAGTGCGGACTTTCGCCCCCCCACAACTAATGAAAAACTGTTTTTT. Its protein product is CAWSADFRPPTTNEKLFF.

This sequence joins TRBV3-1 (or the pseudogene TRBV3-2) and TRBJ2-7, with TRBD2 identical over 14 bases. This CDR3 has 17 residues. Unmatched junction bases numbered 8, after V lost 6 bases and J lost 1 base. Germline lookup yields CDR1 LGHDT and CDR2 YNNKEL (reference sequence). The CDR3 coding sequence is TGTGCCAGCAGTCTCGCGACTAGCGGGAGGGATTCCTACGAGCAGTACTTC. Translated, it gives CASSLATSGRDSYEQYF.

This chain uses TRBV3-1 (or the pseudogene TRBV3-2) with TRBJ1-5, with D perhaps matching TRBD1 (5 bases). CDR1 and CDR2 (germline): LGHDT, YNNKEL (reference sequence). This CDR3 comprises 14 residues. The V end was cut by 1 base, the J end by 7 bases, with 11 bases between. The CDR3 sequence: CASSQVLRGQPQHF. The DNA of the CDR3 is TGTGCCAGCAGCCAAGTCTTGCGGGGGCAGCCCCAGCATTTT.

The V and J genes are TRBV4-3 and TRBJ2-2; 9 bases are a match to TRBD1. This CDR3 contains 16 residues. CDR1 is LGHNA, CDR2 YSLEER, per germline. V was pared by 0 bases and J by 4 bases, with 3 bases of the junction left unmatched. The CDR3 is CASSQDRDRATGELFF. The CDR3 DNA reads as TGCGCCAGCAGCCAAGACCGGGACAGGGCCACCGGGGAGCTGTTTTTT.

In DNA, the CDR3 is TGTGCCAGCAGTTCCGACAGGGAGGATGCTCCCTACGAGCAGTACTTC. Protein: CASSSDREDAPYEQYF. The chain combines TRBV6-5 with TRBJ2-7, with a tentative D call TRBD1 (7 bases). V was trimmed by 4 bases and J by 2 bases, leaving 18 bases between them. This CDR3 region has 16 residues. From germline, CDR1 is MNHEY and CDR2 SVGAGI.

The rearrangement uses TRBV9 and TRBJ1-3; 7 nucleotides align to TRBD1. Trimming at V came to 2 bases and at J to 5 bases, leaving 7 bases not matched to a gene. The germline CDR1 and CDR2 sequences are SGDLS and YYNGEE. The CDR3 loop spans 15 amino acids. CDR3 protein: CASSVEQGLRNTIYF. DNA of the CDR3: TGTGCCAGCAGCGTCGAACAGGGGTTAAGAAACACCATATATTTT.

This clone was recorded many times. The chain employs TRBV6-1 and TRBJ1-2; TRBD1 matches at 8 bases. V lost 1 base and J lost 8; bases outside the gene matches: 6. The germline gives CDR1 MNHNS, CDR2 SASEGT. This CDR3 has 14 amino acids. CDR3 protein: CASSEDSTGEGYTF. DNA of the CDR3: TGTGCCAGCAGTGAAGATTCGACAGGGGAAGGCTACACCTTC.

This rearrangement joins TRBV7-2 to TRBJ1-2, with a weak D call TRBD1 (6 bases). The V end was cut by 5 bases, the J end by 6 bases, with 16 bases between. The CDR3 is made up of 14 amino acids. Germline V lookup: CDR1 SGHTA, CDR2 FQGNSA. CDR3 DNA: TGTGCCAGCAGCCATCAAACAGGGAGGGATGGCTACACCTTC. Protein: CASSHQTGRDGYTF.

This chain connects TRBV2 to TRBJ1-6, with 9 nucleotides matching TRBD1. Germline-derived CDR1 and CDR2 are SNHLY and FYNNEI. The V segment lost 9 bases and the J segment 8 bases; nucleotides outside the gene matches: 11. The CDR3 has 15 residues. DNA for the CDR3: TGTGCCAGTCGAAGAACAGGGGGCACGGATTCACCCCTCCACTTT. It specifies CASRRTGGTDSPLHF. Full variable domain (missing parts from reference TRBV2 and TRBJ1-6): EPEVTQTPSHQVTQMGQEVILRCVPISNHLYFYWYRQILGQKVEFLVSFYNNEISEKSEIFDDQFSVERPDGSNFTLKIRSTKLEDSAMYFCASRRTGGTDSPLHFGNGTRLTVT.

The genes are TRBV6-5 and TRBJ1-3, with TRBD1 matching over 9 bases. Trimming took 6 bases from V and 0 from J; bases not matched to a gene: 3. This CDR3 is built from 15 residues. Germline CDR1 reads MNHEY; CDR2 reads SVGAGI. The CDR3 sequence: CASSRTGVSGNTIYF. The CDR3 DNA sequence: TGTGCCAGCAGCCGGACAGGGGTCTCTGGAAACACCATATATTTT.